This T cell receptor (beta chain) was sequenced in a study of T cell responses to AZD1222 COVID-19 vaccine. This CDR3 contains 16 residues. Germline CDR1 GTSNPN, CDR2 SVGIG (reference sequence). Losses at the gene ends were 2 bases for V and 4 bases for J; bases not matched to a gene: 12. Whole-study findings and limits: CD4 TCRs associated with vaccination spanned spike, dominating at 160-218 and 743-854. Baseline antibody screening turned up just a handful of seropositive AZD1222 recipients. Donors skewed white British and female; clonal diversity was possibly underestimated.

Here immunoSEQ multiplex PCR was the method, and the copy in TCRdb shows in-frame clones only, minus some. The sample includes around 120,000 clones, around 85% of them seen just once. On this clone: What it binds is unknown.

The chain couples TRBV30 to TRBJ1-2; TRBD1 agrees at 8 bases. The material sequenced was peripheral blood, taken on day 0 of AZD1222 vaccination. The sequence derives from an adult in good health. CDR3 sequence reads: CAWSPPGGFSGYGYTF. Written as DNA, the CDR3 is TGTGCCTGGAGTCCCCCAGGGGGCTTTTCGGGCTATGGCTACACCTTC.